Each of the 13 T cell receptor beta chains below was sequenced from the same sample in a study of early T cells in non-severe SARS-CoV-2 infection (dated by TCRdb to 2020 to 2023). The method behind the library was 5' RACE. For sequencing, a NextSeq 500 was employed. In-frame beta chains were kept once TCRdb had trimmed the public reads at Q25 with fastp and called clones with MiXCR. Every CDR3 protein is listed once, alongside the most common genes and DNA of its rows. The sample yields roughly 81,000 distinct CDR3 sequences; roughly an eighth were counted once. Less than 3% of the sample comes from the top ten. The specimen was whole blood. These receptors were collected from an adult who was a healthcare worker with PCR-confirmed SARS-CoV-2 infection or an uninfected control (not recorded which).

The chain couples TRBV28 to TRBJ1-4; no firm D call. The germline V and J ends were trimmed by 7 bases and 5 bases, with 5 bases remaining between them. CDR3 size: 11 residues. Germline V gene data show CDR1 as MDHEN and CDR2 as SYDVKM. CDR3 DNA: TGTGCCAGCATAGGGAATGAAAAACTGTTTTTT. Its protein is CASIGNEKLFF.

The chain combines TRBV20-1 with TRBJ2-3, with a weak D call TRBD1 (5 bases). CDR3 length: 15 residues. Germline V gives CDR1 DFQATT, CDR2 SNEGSKA (reference sequence). Trimming shortened V by 3 bases and J by 0 bases, and 13 bases separated the two germline ends. Written as DNA, the CDR3 is TGCAGTGCTAGCCCGGACACATATAGCACAGATACGCAGTATTTT. It encodes CSASPDTYSTDTQYF.

This clonotype was detected only a few times. V and J are TRBV5-1 and TRBJ1-6; no reliable D call. The CDR3 extends over 15 amino acids. The germline CDR1 and CDR2 sequences are SGHRS and YFSETQ. Between the trimmed V and J ends, which lost 1 base and 8 bases, there was a span of 13 bases. CDR3 loop: CASSLRAGSDSPLHF. The DNA of the CDR3 is TGCGCCAGCAGCTTGCGGGCAGGTTCGGATTCACCCCTCCACTTT.

The chain recombines TRBV5-5 with TRBJ1-3; D gene unclear. This CDR3 comprises 15 residues. CDR1 is SGHKS, CDR2 YYEKEE, per germline (reference sequence). Trimming shortened V by 6 bases and J by 2 bases, and 15 bases separated the two germline ends. The CDR3 DNA reads TGTGCCAGCACCCGGGCTCCGGTTGCTGGAAACACCATATATTTT. Translated: CASTRAPVAGNTIYF.

This clonotype was detected ten times or more. The rearrangement links TRBV5-1 to TRBJ1-1; tentatively, D is TRBD1 (5 bases). Deletions cut 0 bases from V and 8 bases from J, with 5 bases between. Germline loops: CDR1 SGHRS, CDR2 YFSETQ. The CDR3 totals 11 residues. CDR3: CASSLDREAFF. In nucleotides, the CDR3 is TGCGCCAGCAGCTTGGACAGGGAAGCTTTCTTT.

The chain links TRBV19 to TRBJ2-1; TRBD2 agrees at 9 bases. The CDR3 totals 15 residues. V lost 6 bases to trimming and J lost 0 bases; unmatched junction nucleotides: 3. Germline CDR1 and CDR2: LNHDA and SQIVND (reference sequence). The CDR3 region is CASRPSGNSYNEQFF. Here the CDR3 DNA reads TGTGCCAGTAGACCTAGCGGGAACTCCTACAATGAGCAGTTCTTC. Full variable domain (remainder filled in from reference TRBV19 and TRBJ2-1): DGGITQSPKYLFRKEGQNVTLSCEQNLNHDAMYWYRQDPGQGLRLIYYSQIVNDFQKGDIAEGYSVSREKKESFPLTVTSAQKNPTAFYLCASRPSGNSYNEQFFGPGTRLTVL.

Ten or more counts support this clonotype. V usage is TRBV10-2 and J usage is TRBJ1-2; D gene ambiguous. Trimming pared 4 bases from V and 4 bases from J, leaving 10 bases between. Per the germline V gene, CDR1 is WSHSY and CDR2 is SAAADI. This CDR3 comprises 13 residues. The CDR3: CASSVSDAYGYTF. CDR3 bases: TGCGCCAGCAGTGTCTCGGACGCCTATGGCTACACCTTC.

The chain couples TRBV9 to TRBJ2-1; unclear D gene. CDR1 SGDLS and CDR2 YYNGEE come from the germline V gene. Trimming left V 2 bases short and J 8 bases short, with 14 bases between. The CDR3 contains 14 residues. In DNA, the CDR3 is TGTGCCAGCAGCGTGGGCCCCCTACGGGATGAGCAGTTCTTC. Protein sequence: CASSVGPLRDEQFF. Looking up the rest from reference TRBV9 and TRBJ2-1 gives the full variable domain: DSGVTQTPKHLITATGQRVTLRCSPRSGDLSVYWYQQSLDQGLQFLIQYYNGEERAKGNILERFSAQQFPDLHSELNLSSLELGDSALYFCASSVGPLRDEQFFGPGTRLTVL.

This clonotype was counted a few times. The gene calls are TRBV21-1 and TRBJ1-1. TRBV21-1 is recorded as a pseudogene. The CDR3 has 11 residues. The DNA of the CDR3 is TGTGCCGTCCAGAGGAACACTGAAGCTTTCTTT. Amino acids: CAVQRNTEAFF.

The chain links TRBV14 to TRBJ1-6; no clear D gene. From germline, CDR1 is SGHDN and CDR2 FVKESK. The CDR3 consists of 14 residues. Trimming stripped 3 bases from V and 5 bases from J, with 8 bases between. The CDR3 reads CASSHVGNNSPLHF. The CDR3 nucleotides are TGTGCCAGCAGCCATGTGGGGAATAATTCACCCCTCCACTTT.

In this sample, this clonotype turned up a few times. At one of its ends the junction is not consistent with the germline gene, which may arise from a read error. The chain carries TRBV7-3 and TRBJ2-3; D may correspond to TRBD1 or TRBD2 (5 bases each). The CDR3 sequence is 15 residues long. Germline CDR1 and CDR2: SGHTA and FQGTGA. The CDR3 reads CASSLIGAAGDTQYF. CDR3 nucleotides: TGTGCCAGCAGTTTAATCGGGGCTGCGGGAGATACGCAGTATTTT.

A few counts support this clonotype. The rearrangement joins TRBV20-1 to TRBJ2-1, with TRBD2 identical over 9 bases. The CDR3 runs 18 residues. Germline CDR1 reads DFQATT; CDR2 reads SNEGSKA (reference sequence). V shed 0 bases and J 4 bases; nucleotides not matched to a gene: 13. The CDR3 bases are TGCAGTGCTAGAGACACTAGCGGGCAAAAATACGGGTACAATGAGCAGTTCTTC. Residues: CSARDTSGQKYGYNEQFF.

This clonotype came up many times. The chain joins TRBV11-2 to TRBJ2-4; 8 bases map to TRBD2. Unmatched junction bases numbered 1, after V lost 3 bases and J lost 3 bases. Germline V CDR1 and CDR2: SGHAT, FQNNGV. CDR3 length: 14 amino acids. Written as DNA, the CDR3 is TGTGCCAGCAGCTTCGGGGGGGGCAAAAACATTCAGTACTTC. Translated, it gives CASSFGGGKNIQYF.